This T cell receptor (beta chain) was sequenced for a study of immune cell composition in non-small cell lung cancer. As regards this clone: Its target is unknown.

Clones were read by immunoSEQ multiplex PCR, and TCRdb kept only the in-frame ones, dropping some. Among 5,000 to 6,500 clones listed, nearly 90% were seen once. Per germline, CDR1 SGHAT and CDR2 FQNNGV. The CDR3 sequence is 15 residues long. V was pared by 4 bases and J by 4 bases, with 15 bases between. Regarding the study as a whole: Adenocarcinomas with higher top tumour-associated clone frequency had more reactive TILs. Squamous carcinomas (approximately 80%) more often had tumour-associated clones >0.5% than adenocarcinomas (approximately 35%). Tumour TCR-beta clonality was not significantly tied to smoking pack-years.

Normal lung sampling was at least 3 cm from the tumour, as distant as possible. Genomic DNA came from frozen unsorted single-cell suspensions. Sequencing was performed on non-adjacent lung tissue. V usage is TRBV11-2 and J usage is TRBJ2-3, with unresolved D. This TCR was recovered from a human donor with non-small cell lung cancer. This CDR3 reads CASSYSPSRADTQYF. The CDR3, as DNA: TGTGCCAGCAGCTACTCTCCATCGCGCGCAGATACGCAGTATTTT.